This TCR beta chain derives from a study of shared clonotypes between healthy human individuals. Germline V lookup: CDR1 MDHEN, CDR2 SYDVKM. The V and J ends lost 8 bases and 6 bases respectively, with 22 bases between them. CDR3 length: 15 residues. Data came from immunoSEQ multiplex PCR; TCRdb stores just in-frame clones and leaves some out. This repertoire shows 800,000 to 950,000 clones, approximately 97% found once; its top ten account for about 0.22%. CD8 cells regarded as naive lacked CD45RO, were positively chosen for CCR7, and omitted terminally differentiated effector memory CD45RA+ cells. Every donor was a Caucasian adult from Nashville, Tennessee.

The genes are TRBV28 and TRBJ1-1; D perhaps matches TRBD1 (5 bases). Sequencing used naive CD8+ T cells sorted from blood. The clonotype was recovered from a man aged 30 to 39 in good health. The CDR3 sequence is CASLRPIMTVSEAFF. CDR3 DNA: TGTGCCAGCCTAAGGCCGATTATGACAGTCTCTGAAGCTTTCTTT.